The 3 T cell receptor beta chains below come from one sample, sequenced in a study of metastatic and nonmetastatic thyroid tumors. Patients had received no treatment of any kind before thyroid surgery. Through MiXCR, TCRdb re-clonotyped the PCR reads. The profile shows some 55,000 clones, roughly 30% of them singletons. The sequenced material came from blood. These receptors were taken from a female donor with papillary thyroid cancer or a benign thyroid nodule (not recorded which). Some clones in this sample may be carry-over from other donors' samples.

With respect to this clone: It is likely a read error, because the conserved phenylalanine at the end of the CDR3 is missing. This chain links TRBV19 with TRBJ1-4; 10 nucleotides agree with TRBD1. The V segment lost 11 bases and the J segment 8 bases; nucleotides outside the gene matches: 17. CDR1 is LNHDA and CDR2 is SQIVND in the germline V gene (reference sequence). This CDR3 has 16 residues. CDR3 bases: TGTGCCTCCGTAAATGGACCGGGACAGGGGATAGAAAAACTGTTTTCT. It translates to CASVNGPGQGIEKLFS.

This chain joins TRBV11-2 and TRBJ1-3; no clear D. The CDR3 is made up of 16 amino acids. The germline V gene encodes CDR1 SGHAT and CDR2 FQNNGV. Trimming stripped 4 bases from V and 2 bases from J, with 15 bases between. This CDR3 reads CASSSGGGPPGNTIYF. The CDR3 bases are TGTGCCAGCAGCTCCGGTGGAGGGCCGCCTGGAAACACCATATATTTT.

This clone was observed at least ten times. CDR3: CASRPGAGSSYEQYF. The CDR3 DNA reads TGTGCCAGTAGACCGGGGGCTGGAAGCTCCTACGAGCAGTACTTC. The rearrangement links TRBV19 to TRBJ2-7, with D possibly being TRBD1 or TRBD2 (6 bases each). V was clipped by 6 bases and J by 0 bases, with 15 bases between them. The germline V gene has CDR1 LNHDA and CDR2 SQIVND (reference sequence). This CDR3 contains 15 residues.